Below are 28 T cell receptor beta chains sequenced from a single sample in a study of blood T cell repertoires in COVID-19 (dated by TCRdb to 2018 to 2021). Libraries came from the immunoSEQ multiplex PCR assay. The source is immuneACCESS, and TCRdb retained only in-frame sequences with V and J called. Part of the clones is not carried over; for the studies checked, unresolved V genes explain less than half of this, and the remainder is unexplained. The sample table lists over 200,000 clones, approximately 83% of them with a count of one. The top ten clones comprise roughly 1.3% of the sample. The sample comprised peripheral blood. The receptors here all came from a woman aged 25-40 years with COVID-19, enrolled during active disease.

This clone has more than one count but fewer than ten. V usage is TRBV4-1 and J usage is TRBJ2-1, with D possibly being TRBD1 (6 bases). The CDR3 is 17 amino acids. The V end was cut by 2 bases, the J end by 2 bases, with 16 bases between. Per the germline V gene, CDR1 is MGHRA and CDR2 is YSYEKL. The CDR3 nucleotides read TGCGCCAGCAGCCAACTCGACATGGGGGCGGCCTACAATGAGCAGTTCTTC. It codes for CASSQLDMGAAYNEQFF.

J is TRBJ2-2 and V is TRBV7-3, with D uncertain. The V end lost 1 base, the J end lost 4 bases, and 7 bases lay between the germline ends. The CDR3 has 14 residues. Germline V gene sequence: CDR1 SGHTA, CDR2 FQGTGA. Here the CDR3 DNA reads TGTGCCAGCAGCTTAAACCCCGGCACCGGGGAGCTGTTTTTT. This sequence encodes CASSLNPGTGELFF. The variable domain in full, with the rest retrieved from reference TRBV7-3 and TRBJ2-2, is GAGVSQTPSNKVTEKGKYVELRCDPISGHTALYWYRQSLGQGPEFLIYFQGTGAADDSGLPNDRFFAVRPEGSVSTLKIQRTERGDSAVYLCASSLNPGTGELFFGEGSRLTVL.

This clone was picked up a small number of times. This chain connects TRBV7-9 to TRBJ1-3, with a weak D call TRBD1 (5 bases). This CDR3 has 15 residues. V was shortened by 4 bases and J by 0 bases, with 10 bases between the two germline ends. Per germline, CDR1 SEHNR and CDR2 FQNEAQ (reference sequence). CDR3 in DNA: TGTGCCAGCAGCTACAACAGGTTCTCTGGAAACACCATATATTTT. It yields the protein CASSYNRFSGNTIYF.

V gene TRBV18 combines with J gene TRBJ2-6, with TRBD1 as a possible D gene (6 bases). This CDR3 is built from 16 residues. V gave up 3 bases and J gave up 0 bases, with 9 bases separating them. From germline, CDR1 is KGHSH and CDR2 LQKENI. The CDR3 region has the DNA TGTGCCAGCTCACCGAGACAGGTCTCTGGGGCCAACGTCCTGACTTTC. This gives the protein CASSPRQVSGANVLTF.

V and J are TRBV28 and TRBJ2-5; no reliable D call. There are 12 residues in the CDR3. V was clipped by 5 bases and J by 1 base, with 5 bases between them. The V gene's germline CDR1 is MDHEN and CDR2 SYDVKM. Here the CDR3 reads CASSLLQETQYF. The CDR3 DNA is TGTGCCAGCAGTCTTCTCCAAGAGACCCAGTACTTC.

The chain recombines TRBV5-1 with TRBJ1-4; TRBD1 aligns across 9 bases. The trim removed 5 bases at V and 10 bases at J, leaving 18 bases unmatched. The germline CDR1 and CDR2 sequences are SGHRS and YFSETQ. This CDR3 is built from 17 residues. CDR3 sequence reads: CASSSMAQGTGLGKLFF. The CDR3 DNA is TGCGCCAGCAGTTCAATGGCGCAGGGGACAGGGCTTGGAAAACTGTTTTTT.

The chain combines TRBV24-1 with TRBJ1-1; D gene uncertain. V lost 5 bases, J lost 11 bases, and 11 bases lay in between. CDR1 is KGHDR, CDR2 SFDVKD, per germline. The CDR3 length is 11 residues. The CDR3 is CATSAGTTAFF. CDR3 sequence (DNA): TGTGCCACCAGTGCCGGCACGACTGCTTTCTTT.

This clone was counted at least ten times. The chain is built from TRBV6-5 and TRBJ2-5; D may be TRBD2 (5 bases). V lost 2 bases to trimming and J lost 1 base, with 11 bases between them. The germline V gene encodes CDR1 MNHEY and CDR2 SVGAGI. The length of the CDR3 is 15 residues. The CDR3 DNA sequence: TGTGCCAGCAGTTACACTAGTGTCCCCCAAGAGACCCAGTACTTC. It encodes CASSYTSVPQETQYF.

In the case of this clone: Distinct nucleotide sequences in the sample also encode this CDR3. The chain links TRBV20-1 to TRBJ2-7; 7 positions match TRBD1. V lost 5 bases and J lost 4; bases outside the gene matches: 2. CDR3 length equals 11 residues. Germline assignment: CDR1 DFQATT and CDR2 SNEGSKA (reference sequence). This CDR3 reads CSARQGYEQYF. In nucleotides, the CDR3 is TGCAGTGCTCGACAGGGATACGAGCAGTACTTC.

The V gene is TRBV4-3, the J gene TRBJ1-2, with 12 positions matching TRBD1. The length of the CDR3 is 16 residues. CDR1 and CDR2 (germline): LGHNA, YSLEER. V lost 0 bases to trimming and J lost 8 bases; unmatched junction nucleotides: 7. The CDR3 region has the DNA TGCGCCAGCAGCCAAGACGCGGGACAGGGGGCGGAAGGCTACACCTTC. Translation gives CASSQDAGQGAEGYTF.

This chain joins TRBV30 and TRBJ1-1; a possible D gene is TRBD1 (5 bases). CDR3 length: 14 amino acids. Germline CDR1 is GTSNPN and CDR2 is SVGIG (reference sequence). Trimming pared 6 bases from V and 0 bases from J, leaving 14 bases between. The CDR3 coding sequence is TGTGCCTGTTCAGGATGGGGGGTGAACACTGAAGCTTTCTTT. Protein sequence: CACSGWGVNTEAFF.

The rearrangement joins TRBV2 to TRBJ2-1; TRBD2 matches at 10 bases. Unmatched junction bases numbered 8, after V lost 8 bases and J lost 4 bases. The CDR3 totals 15 residues. Per the germline V gene, CDR1 is SNHLY and CDR2 is FYNNEI. The CDR3 DNA follows: TGTGCCAGCCGCCCAAGGACTAGCGGATACAATGAGCAGTTCTTC. Its protein product is CASRPRTSGYNEQFF.

CDR3 sequence reads: CASSLSRSGNTIYF. CDR3 bases: TGTGCCAGCAGTTTAAGCCGCTCTGGAAACACCATATATTTT. The chain has TRBV27 and TRBJ1-3; D is uncertain. This CDR3 spans 14 amino acids. CDR1 and CDR2 from the germline V gene are MNHEY and SMNVEV (reference sequence). Trimming removed 2 bases at V and 0 bases at J, with 5 bases between.

The chain combines TRBV30 with TRBJ1-2, with TRBD1 matching 8 bases. Germline-derived CDR1 and CDR2 are GTSNPN and SVGIG (reference sequence). The CDR3 sequence is 14 residues long. V shed 2 bases and J 4 bases; nucleotides not matched to a gene: 6. The CDR3 region is CAWSPYTGGYGYTF. The CDR3 region has the DNA TGTGCCTGGAGTCCCTATACAGGGGGCTATGGCTACACCTTC.

This clone was seen more than once but under ten times. This sequence joins TRBV6-2 or TRBV6-3 and TRBJ2-2, with 11 bases fitting TRBD2. Germline V lookup: CDR1 MNHEY, CDR2 SVGEGT. This CDR3 has 16 amino acids. J lost 3 bases, V lost 4 bases, and 4 bases had no gene match. This chain's CDR3 is CASSSLAGEDTGELFF. In DNA form, the CDR3 reads TGTGCCAGCAGTTCACTAGCGGGGGAGGACACCGGGGAGCTGTTTTTT.

CDR3 residues: CASSLGGGSGNTIYF. The DNA of the CDR3 is TGTGCCAGCAGTTTAGGGGGGGGCTCTGGAAACACCATATATTTT. This chain connects TRBV28 to TRBJ1-3; TRBD1 is a possible D gene (5 bases). Trimming stripped 2 bases from V and 0 bases from J, with 8 bases between. CDR3 size: 15 residues. Germline CDR1 and CDR2: MDHEN and SYDVKM.

The chain recombines TRBV30 with TRBJ2-3, with 9 bases that match TRBD2. The J segment lost 0 bases and the V segment lost 4 bases, leaving 11 bases of the junction unmatched. Germline V lookup: CDR1 GTSNPN, CDR2 SVGIG (reference sequence). The CDR3 length is 17 residues. For the CDR3, the DNA is TGTGCCTGGACCCCTTGGTGGCGGGGGGGAAGCACAGATACGCAGTATTTT. It is translated as CAWTPWWRGGSTDTQYF.

The chain links TRBV6-1 to TRBJ2-7; the match to TRBD1 covers 10 bases. The germline gives CDR1 MNHNS, CDR2 SASEGT. The CDR3 extends over 15 amino acids. V was pared by 3 bases and J by 2 bases, with 4 bases of the junction left unmatched. CDR3 DNA sequence: TGTGCCAGCAGTGATATAGGGACAGGGGCCTACGAGCAGTACTTC. Translating gives CASSDIGTGAYEQYF.

The DNA of the CDR3 is TGTGCCAGCAGCCCCGTTTGGAGGTCTACCTCTGGAAACACCATATATTTT. Translation gives CASSPVWRSTSGNTIYF. The chain recombines TRBV11-2 with TRBJ1-3, with D uncertain. Germline V lookup: CDR1 SGHAT, CDR2 FQNNGV. CDR3 length: 17 amino acids. V shed 5 bases and J shed 0 bases, with 17 bases lying between them.

The chain uses TRBV29-1 and TRBJ2-1, with 10 bases fitting TRBD1. The germline gives CDR1 SQVTM, CDR2 ANQGSEA. This CDR3 region has 13 residues. The ends lost 0 bases at V and 8 bases at J; junction bases unmatched: 1. CDR3 nucleotides: TGCAGCGTTGAAGACGGGACAGGGGATGAGCAGTTCTTC. Residues: CSVEDGTGDEQFF.

In this sample, this clone turned up a few times. The V and J genes are TRBV2 and TRBJ2-2, with D maybe TRBD2 (5 bases). This CDR3 comprises 15 residues. Germline V gene data show CDR1 as SNHLY and CDR2 as FYNNEI. V was pared by 1 base and J by 4 bases, with 10 bases between. In DNA form, the CDR3 reads TGTGCCAGCAGTGAAGTAGCTAGCAGCACCGGGGAGCTGTTTTTT. Its translation is CASSEVASSTGELFF.

The chain is built from TRBV19 and TRBJ1-6, with a tentative D call TRBD1 (6 bases). Deletions cut 5 bases from V and 8 bases from J, with 10 bases between. The CDR3 totals 13 residues. The germline CDR1 and CDR2 sequences are LNHDA and SQIVND (reference sequence). The CDR3 here is CASSYNRDSPLHF. CDR3 nucleotide sequence: TGTGCCAGTAGTTATAACAGGGATTCACCCCTCCACTTT. The variable domain in full, with the rest retrieved from reference TRBV19 and TRBJ1-6, is DGGITQSPKYLFRKEGQNVTLSCEQNLNHDAMYWYRQDPGQGLRLIYYSQIVNDFQKGDIAEGYSVSREKKESFPLTVTSAQKNPTAFYLCASSYNRDSPLHFGNGTRLTVT.

The chain links TRBV9 to TRBJ2-7; 9 positions match TRBD2. V lost 4 bases and J lost 7; bases outside the gene matches: 12. This CDR3 is built from 15 residues. Per the germline V gene, CDR1 is SGDLS and CDR2 is YYNGEE. The CDR3 coding sequence is TGTGCCAGCAGCTCCGACGCGGGAGGGCTTTGGGAGCAGTACTTC. It is translated as CASSSDAGGLWEQYF.

The V gene is TRBV30, the J gene TRBJ2-7; TRBD2 might be the D (5 bases). This CDR3 contains 12 residues. Per the germline V gene, CDR1 is GTSNPN and CDR2 is SVGIG (reference sequence). V gave up 2 bases and J gave up 3 bases, with 8 bases separating them. Here the CDR3 reads CAWSMAGYEQYF. CDR3 coding DNA: TGTGCCTGGAGTATGGCGGGCTACGAGCAGTACTTC.

The rearrangement links TRBV5-4 to TRBJ1-4, with D tentatively TRBD1 (6 bases). V gave up 0 bases and J gave up 7 bases, with 13 bases separating them. Germline CDR1 SGHNT, CDR2 YYREEE (reference sequence). The CDR3 is made up of 15 amino acids. The CDR3 sequence is CASSLVGGAGEKLFF. The CDR3 bases are TGTGCCAGCAGCTTGGTGGGGGGGGCTGGTGAAAAACTGTTTTTT.

This clone was counted a single time. The V and J genes are TRBV10-3 and TRBJ2-2; tentative D call: TRBD1 (5 bases). Germline values: CDR1 ENHRY, CDR2 SYGVKD. Between the trimmed V and J ends, which lost 3 bases and 6 bases, there was a span of 17 bases. This CDR3 contains 16 residues. The CDR3, as DNA: TGTGCCATCAGTGATGTCAGGGCGGACCCTCCCGGGGAGCTGTTTTTT. The encoded protein is CAISDVRADPPGELFF.

The rearrangement uses TRBV10-3 and TRBJ2-1, with 10 bases matching TRBD2. The CDR3 totals 18 residues. From germline, CDR1 is ENHRY and CDR2 SYGVKD. With V trimmed by 0 bases and J by 3 bases, 8 bases remained unmatched. The CDR3 coding sequence is TGTGCCATCAGTGAGTCTTTCTTGCTAGCGGGGGACTACAATGAGCAGTTCTTC. It codes for CAISESFLLAGDYNEQFF.

The chain links TRBV6-2 or TRBV6-3 to TRBJ2-7, with 8 bases identical to TRBD2. With V trimmed by 6 bases and J by 11 bases, 6 bases remained unmatched. Germline V gives CDR1 MNHEY, CDR2 SVGEGT. CDR3 length: 11 amino acids. CDR3 amino acids: CASSHGGAEYF. For the CDR3, the DNA is TGTGCCAGCAGCCACGGGGGGGCCGAGTACTTC.